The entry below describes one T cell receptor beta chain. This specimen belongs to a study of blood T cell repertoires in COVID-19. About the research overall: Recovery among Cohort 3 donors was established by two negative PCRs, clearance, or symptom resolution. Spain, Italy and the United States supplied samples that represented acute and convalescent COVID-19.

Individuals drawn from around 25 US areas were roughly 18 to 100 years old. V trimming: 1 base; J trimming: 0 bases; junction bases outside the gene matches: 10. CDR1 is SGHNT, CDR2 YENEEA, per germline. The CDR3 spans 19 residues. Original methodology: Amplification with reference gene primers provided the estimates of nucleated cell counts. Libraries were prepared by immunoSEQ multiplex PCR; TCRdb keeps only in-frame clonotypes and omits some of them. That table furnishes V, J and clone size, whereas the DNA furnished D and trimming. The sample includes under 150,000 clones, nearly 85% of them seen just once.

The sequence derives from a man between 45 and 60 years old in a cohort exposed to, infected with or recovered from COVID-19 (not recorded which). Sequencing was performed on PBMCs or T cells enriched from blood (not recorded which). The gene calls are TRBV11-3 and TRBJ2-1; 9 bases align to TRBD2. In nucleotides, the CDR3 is TGTGCCAGCAGCTTAGGTTCCGGGCTAGCGGGGAGCTCCTACAATGAGCAGTTCTTC. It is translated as CASSLGSGLAGSSYNEQFF.